The text below deals with one T cell receptor (beta chain). The antigen it binds to is not known. Base qualities are not provided; no much larger clone lies one nucleotide away. The data are from a study of blood T cell repertoires in COVID-19 (dated by TCRdb to the early 2020s). For the study in its entirety: Collaborator samples came from the United States, Italy and Spain and covered acute and convalescent phases of COVID-19. The prospective study material was composed of cDNA or gDNA derived from T cells, B-cell-depleted T cells, or PBMCs. Subjects who had been exposed to COVID-19, were actively infected with it, or had recovered from it provided the deeply sampled blood TCRbeta repertoires that made up the dataset. A freely available public database, intended as a resource for researchers studying the immune response to SARS-CoV-2, is where the repertoires were released. The samples were drawn from two sources: the first 160 participants of the ongoing ImmuneRACE study, and approximately 1,300 subjects contributed by 6 global collaborators. A de-identified subject ID, COVID-19 status, age in years and sex were almost always included in the sample metadata. Where available, HLA class I and class II types were taken from metadata supplied by the sample provider and were not determined by assay-based typing. What the authors observed across the whole study: How much clinical and demographic metadata was included differed by source and by participant, and the metadata was provided uncurated.

Each collaborating institution followed its own protocols to collect whole blood in K2EDTA tubes. For TCRbeta analysis, collaborators shipped samples in one of three forms: frozen whole blood, isolated PBMCs, or DNA extracted from either of those sample types. In the germline V gene (reference sequence), CDR1 corresponds to SGHAT and CDR2 to FQDESV. From the cysteine through the phenylalanine, the CDR3 covers 13 amino acids. Only CDR3 DNA remains: 39 bases, in frame from the first base. V drops 5 bases and J drops 11 bases, leaving 18 bases in between. TCRbeta CDR3 regions were amplified from genomic DNA by means of the immunoSEQ Assay, a bias-controlled multiplex PCR. For the original study's pipeline: The number of nucleated cells in each sample was estimated by amplification of reference gene primers within the assay. Sequence reads were collapsed and filtered to measure the absolute abundance of every unique TCRbeta CDR3 rearrangement. For each sample, productive Simpson clonality was calculated as the square root of Simpson's diversity index over productive rearrangements. The immuneACCESS repertoire file appears here via TCRdb, limited to in-frame rearrangements. These files lack a portion of the clones; in checked studies, under half of the deficit traces to unresolved V genes, and the cause of the others is not known. V, J and clone size derive from that table, while D and trimming were established from the DNA sequence. The sample table lists approximately 130,000 clones, around four fifths of them with a count of one. The ten largest make up about 13% of the sample.

The TCR comes from a human donor in a cohort sampled during active COVID-19. This chain is built from TRBV11-1 and TRBJ1-1; TRBD1 is possibly the D segment (5 matching bases). Source material: peripheral blood. DNA sequence: TGTGCCAGCAGCCCGATGGGGCTACCGGGCGCTTTCTTT. The resulting protein is CASSPMGLPGAFF.